The TCR beta chain described here comes from a study of blood T cell repertoires in COVID-19. Methods used by the authors: It was from reference gene primer amplification that nucleated cell counts were estimated. Generated by immunoSEQ multiplex PCR, the TCRdb table keeps only in-frame clones and is missing some. That table supplies the V and J calls and clone size; D and trimming were determined from the DNA. This sample has about 79,000 clones, with around 88% found just once. Sequenced input: peripheral blood. This sequence originates from a man in his sixties or seventies with active or convalescent COVID-19.

The CDR3 region is CASSLTSPSSKNIQYF. Written as DNA, the CDR3 is TGTGCCAGCTCACTGACTAGCCCCTCGTCCAAAAACATTCAGTACTTC. The chain couples TRBV18 to TRBJ2-4; 7 bases align to TRBD2. The CDR3 is made up of 16 amino acids. Trimming took 4 bases from V and 2 from J; bases not matched to a gene: 8. Germline CDR1 is KGHSH and CDR2 is LQKENI. The whole variable domain, filled in from reference TRBV18 and TRBJ2-4, reads NAGVMQNPRHLVRRRGQEARLRCSPMKGHSHVYWYRQLPEEGLKFMVYLQKENIIDESGMPKERFSAEFPKEGPSILRIQQVVRGDSAAYFCASSLTSPSSKNIQYFGAGTRLSVL.